This T cell receptor (beta chain) was recovered during a study of vaccination effects on CD4 cells after COVID-19. Study results and caveats: Clones induced by infection and by vaccine showed marked clonal contraction late after vaccination.

Concerning this clone: Its antigen is unknown.

With the ViraFEST assay, the study expanded antigen-specific CD4+ T cells using viral peptide pools, then sequenced them. Having been cultured for roughly 11 days, the cells underwent CD4+ T cell isolation. Each participant was given two doses of one vaccine (BNT162b2 or mRNA-1273). Peptides at approximately 9.6 ug/ml and IL-2 at 10 IU/ml were added to around 2 million PBMC per well. Half-medium replacement with IL-2 medium occurred on days 3 and 7. The ends were cut back, 5 bases at V and 3 bases at J, with 5 bases in the middle. The CDR3 has 11 amino acids. Germline-derived CDR1 and CDR2 are MGHDK and SYGVNS. Profiling relied on immunoSEQ multiplex PCR, and the TCRdb table lists in-frame clones only, not all of them. This table has some 17,000 clones, about 70% appearing once.

This receptor was identified in a human donor who received a COVID-19 vaccine. This sample comprised CD4+ T cells from PBMCs cultured with SARS-CoV-2 spike peptides, obtained after COVID-19 vaccination. The V gene is TRBV25-1, the J gene TRBJ2-7, with D unclear. Here the CDR3 reads CASSQFYEQYF. DNA of the CDR3: TGTGCCAGCAGTCAGTTCTACGAGCAGTACTTC.